The T cell receptor (beta chain) described here comes from a study of CD4 T cells in relation to SARS-CoV-2 and coronaviruses. Study conclusions and caveats: No donor gave both pre-pandemic and post-infection samples.

Remarks on this clone: Antigen unknown.

TCRdb keeps only in-frame clones here, not all; method: immunoSEQ multiplex PCR. The data show 15,000 or so clones, with over 80% seen just once and around 31% held by the top ten. Unexposed donor CD4+ T cells date from 2011-2018, before the COVID-19 pandemic. The cells were cultured for around ten days before CD4+ T cells were isolated. On days 3 and 7, cultures got half fresh IL-2 medium. The germline gives CDR1 SEHNR, CDR2 FQNEAQ (reference sequence). Losses at the gene ends were 5 bases for V and 5 bases for J; bases not matched to a gene: 7. This CDR3 is 15 amino acids long. This rearrangement joins TRBV7-9 to TRBJ2-1; TRBD2 matches 9 bases. The clonotype originates from a human donor in good health. The sample taken for sequencing was CD4+ T cells from PBMCs, cultured in vitro. CDR3 DNA: TGTGCCAGCAGCCCCAGCGGGAGGCGCAACAATGAGCAGTTCTTC. Protein sequence: CASSPSGRRNNEQFF. The entire variable domain, with the rest obtained from reference TRBV7-9 and TRBJ2-1, is as follows: DTGVSQNPRHKITKRGQNVTFRCDPISEHNRLYWYRQTLGQGPEFLTYFQNEAQLEKSRLLSDRFSAERPKGSFSTLEIQRTEQGDSAMYLCASSPSGRRNNEQFFGPGTRLTVL.